These T cell receptor beta chains were read from a single sample in a study of blood T cell repertoires in COVID-19. This table comes from immunoSEQ multiplex PCR, and its TCRdb copy is limited to in-frame clones, with some not included. The sample lists roughly 670,000 clones; more than 80% were seen once. Sample: peripheral blood. The source of these receptors is a woman under 30 with acute or convalescent COVID-19. Both conserved end residues are part of each CDR3. D genes are given only for firm matches. Expanded clones are given a class, and other clones once, few, many or no size at all.

D	V	size	J	CDR3	DNA
NA	TRBV6-5	few	TRBJ1-4	CASSKGEGNEKLFF	TGTGCCAGCAGTAAGGGGGAAGGGAATGAAAAACTGTTTTTT
NA	TRBV7-2	NA	TRBJ1-1	CASSLATQGAEAFF	TGTGCCAGCAGCTTAGCAACACAAGGAGCTGAAGCTTTCTTT
TRBD2	TRBV28	NA	TRBJ2-3	CASSSGTSGTDTQYF	TGTGCCAGCAGCTCTGGGACTAGCGGCACAGATACGCAGTATTTT
TRBD2	TRBV27	once	TRBJ2-7	CASSHVLAGGPHEQYF	TGTGCCAGCAGTCACGTTTTAGCGGGGGGGCCTCACGAGCAGTACTTC
TRBD2	TRBV6-4	NA	TRBJ2-1	CASSDSAGSYNEQFF	TGTGCCAGCAGTGACTCAGCGGGGTCCTACAATGAGCAGTTCTTC
NA	TRBV29-1	once	TRBJ2-7	CSVEDTSYEQYF	TGCAGCGTTGAAGACACAAGCTACGAGCAGTACTTC
TRBD1	TRBV5-8	NA	TRBJ1-5	CASTTMGTEGQPQHF	TGTGCCAGCACCACGATGGGGACAGAGGGCCAGCCCCAGCATTTT
NA	TRBV7-6	NA	TRBJ2-5	CASGVRGVGQETQYF	TGTGCCAGCGGCGTCCGCGGGGTCGGCCAAGAGACCCAGTACTTC
NA	TRBV12-5	NA	TRBJ2-1	CASGLTAEASFEQFF	TGTGCTAGTGGCCTAACCGCCGAGGCCTCTTTTGAGCAGTTCTTC
NA	TRBV11-2	NA	TRBJ1-1	CASSPNIGAYNTEAFF	TGTGCCAGCAGCCCCAACATCGGAGCTTATAACACTGAAGCTTTCTTT
TRBD2	TRBV9	NA	TRBJ2-5	CASSARLAGGDETQYF	TGTGCCAGCAGCGCCCGACTAGCGGGGGGTGACGAGACCCAGTACTTC
NA	TRBV6-2/TRBV6-3	NA	TRBJ2-1	CASSYSYEQFF	TGTGCCAGCAGTTACTCCTATGAGCAGTTCTTC
TRBD2	TRBV24-1	NA	TRBJ2-1	CATSGTSGSNEQFF	TGTGCCACCAGTGGGACTAGCGGATCCAATGAGCAGTTCTTC
TRBD1	TRBV29-1	NA	TRBJ2-7	CSVERQGTYEQYF	TGCAGCGTGGAGCGACAGGGGACCTACGAGCAGTACTTC
NA	TRBV4-1	NA	TRBJ2-7	CASSHGVWQGILYEQYF	TGCGCCAGCAGCCATGGGGTGTGGCAGGGGATTCTCTACGAGCAGTACTTC
NA	TRBV7-2	NA	TRBJ1-2	CASSLQRENYTF	TGTGCCAGCAGCCTCCAGCGGGAGAACTACACCTTC
TRBD1	TRBV14	NA	TRBJ1-6	CASSPRGPGTGVGSPLHF	TGTGCCAGCAGCCCCCGCGGACCAGGGACAGGGGTTGGTTCACCCCTCCACTTT
NA	TRBV5-1	NA	TRBJ1-3	CASSTGRGISSGNTIYF	TGCGCCAGCAGCACCGGACGGGGGATTAGCTCTGGAAACACCATATATTTT
NA	TRBV5-4	NA	TRBJ2-5	CASSKPGQQETQYF	TGTGCCAGCAGCAAACCTGGACAGCAAGAGACCCAGTACTTC
NA	TRBV6-1	few	TRBJ2-7	CASSENREPYEQYF	TGTGCCAGCAGTGAAAACAGGGAGCCCTACGAGCAGTACTTC
NA	TRBV4-3	NA	TRBJ1-2	CASSQVGVSSGYTF	TGCGCCAGCAGCCAAGTAGGGGTGTCCAGTGGCTACACCTTC
NA	TRBV6-5	NA	TRBJ2-7	CASSRRQGLGEQYF	TGTGCCAGCAGCCGTCGGCAGGGGCTGGGCGAGCAGTACTTC
NA	TRBV14	NA	TRBJ1-4	CASSQALTGRANEKLFF	TGTGCCAGCAGCCAAGCCCTAACAGGGAGAGCTAATGAAAAACTGTTTTTT
NA	TRBV3-1/TRBV3-2	NA	TRBJ1-2	CASSQDRWGYTF	TGTGCCAGCAGCCAAGACAGGTGGGGCTACACCTTC
NA	TRBV6-1	NA	TRBJ2-5	CASSESAGVGYQETQYF	TGTGCCAGCAGTGAATCGGCAGGGGTGGGGTACCAAGAGACCCAGTACTTC
NA	TRBV11-2	NA	TRBJ2-1	CASGRGGIVGFF	TGTGCCAGCGGGCGTGGGGGGATAGTGGGGTTCTTC
NA	TRBV6-5	once	TRBJ1-2	CASSLTGTNYGYTF	TGTGCCAGCAGTTTAACGGGAACTAACTATGGCTACACCTTC
TRBD1	TRBV19	NA	TRBJ1-4	CASSRGQGSNEKLFF	TGTGCCAGTAGTAGGGGACAGGGGTCTAATGAAAAACTGTTTTTT